Presented here are 22 T cell receptor beta chains from one specimen sequenced in a study of blood T cell repertoires in COVID-19. Clones were read by immunoSEQ multiplex PCR, and TCRdb kept only the in-frame ones, dropping some. Found here are 250,000 to 300,000 clones, roughly 80% of them singletons; the top ten hold about 4.5%. Sequencing input: peripheral blood. These receptors were obtained from a man aged 60-69 years who had recovered from COVID-19.

This rearrangement joins TRBV3-1 (or the pseudogene TRBV3-2) to TRBJ2-7; D is ambiguous. V lost 1 base, J lost 2 bases, and 9 bases lay in between. Germline-derived CDR1 and CDR2 are LGHDT and YNNKEL (reference sequence). The CDR3 is made up of 14 amino acids. In DNA form, the CDR3 reads TGTGCCAGCAGCCAAGTAAACGGTGCCTACGAGCAGTACTTC. Translated, it gives CASSQVNGAYEQYF.

The chain links TRBV19 to TRBJ1-6; 8 nucleotides match TRBD1. The J segment lost 14 bases and the V segment lost 3 bases, leaving 12 bases of the junction unmatched. The CDR3 loop spans 15 amino acids. The germline V gene has CDR1 LNHDA and CDR2 SQIVND (reference sequence). The CDR3 coding sequence is TGTGCCAGTAGTATTGGTGGGACAGGCCATAAGTCCCTCCACTTT. It encodes CASSIGGTGHKSLHF.

Turning to this clone: One end of the junction varies from germline; a read error may be responsible. This chain connects TRBV12-3 or TRBV12-4 to TRBJ2-3; 10 bases line up with TRBD2. The CDR3 covers 13 residues. The CDR3 DNA reads as TGTGCCAGCAGTCTAGCGGGGGCCCCCACGCAGTATTTT. This sequence encodes CASSLAGAPTQYF.

V usage is TRBV5-1 and J usage is TRBJ2-3; D is ambiguous. Per germline, CDR1 SGHRS and CDR2 YFSETQ. V was cut by 1 base and J by 0 bases, with 6 bases left in between. The CDR3 contains 14 residues. CDR3 residues: CASSLPSSTDTQYF. CDR3 bases: TGCGCCAGCAGCTTGCCCTCTAGCACAGATACGCAGTATTTT.

The gene calls are TRBV5-6 and TRBJ2-1, with a possible D match to TRBD1 (6 bases). Germline CDR1 is SGHDT and CDR2 is YYEEEE. With 4 bases removed from V and 0 bases from J, the gap between germline ends came to 11 bases. CDR3 length: 15 residues. In nucleotides, the CDR3 is TGTGCCAGCAGCGAAGACAGGAGCTCCTACAATGAGCAGTTCTTC. As protein: CASSEDRSSYNEQFF.

The chain has TRBV27 and TRBJ1-3; D call uncertain. Germline loops: CDR1 MNHEY, CDR2 SMNVEV (reference sequence). This CDR3 has 16 amino acids. V shed 5 bases and J shed 3 bases, with 17 bases lying between them. CDR3 coding DNA: TGTGCCAGCAGTAAAAACTCGGGAGTGCGTGGAAACACCATATATTTT. This encodes CASSKNSGVRGNTIYF.

This chain uses TRBV5-4 with TRBJ1-3, with TRBD1 matching 9 bases. V shed 10 bases, J shed 4 bases, and the junction held 9 bases outside the gene matches. The CDR3 length is 14 residues. Germline V gene data show CDR1 as SGHNT and CDR2 as YYREEE (reference sequence). The CDR3 nucleotides read TGTGCCGCGGGTACAGGGGGCTACGGAAACACCATATATTTT. The encoded protein is CAAGTGGYGNTIYF.

This rearrangement joins TRBV28 to TRBJ1-6; 12 bases are shared with TRBD1. CDR1 is MDHEN, CDR2 SYDVKM, per germline. The V gene end was trimmed by 7 bases and the J gene end by 7 bases; junction bases not matched to a gene: 11. The CDR3 loop spans 17 amino acids. The CDR3 sequence: CASTGTGGLIRNSPLHF. The DNA for the CDR3 is TGTGCCAGCACCGGGACAGGGGGCCTGATCAGGAATTCACCCCTCCACTTT.

The chain uses TRBV3-1 (or the pseudogene TRBV3-2) and TRBJ2-7; 10 bases line up with TRBD1. Germline V gene data show CDR1 as LGHDT and CDR2 as YNNKEL (reference sequence). The V gene end was trimmed by 5 bases and the J gene end by 3 bases; junction bases not matched to a gene: 7. CDR3 size: 15 residues. CDR3 in amino acids: CASSSRDRGIYEQYF. The CDR3 DNA reads TGTGCCAGCAGCTCCCGGGACAGGGGTATCTACGAGCAGTACTTC.

This sequence joins TRBV27 and TRBJ1-1; 8 bases are a match to TRBD1. CDR1 and CDR2 (germline): MNHEY, SMNVEV (reference sequence). The ends lost 0 bases at V and 8 bases at J; junction bases unmatched: 11. The CDR3 is 16 amino acids. CDR3 DNA: TGTGCCAGCAGTTTATCCCAAGGACAGGGCGGGGGCGAAGCTTTCTTT. Amino acid sequence: CASSLSQGQGGGEAFF.

The V gene is TRBV5-1, the J gene TRBJ1-2; 9 bases match TRBD1. Trimming took 4 bases from V and 6 from J; bases not matched to a gene: 7. The CDR3 consists of 14 residues. Germline CDR1 and CDR2: SGHRS and YFSETQ. The CDR3, as DNA: TGCGCCAGCAGCCCCGGGACAGGGACTAATGGCTACACCTTC. Encoded protein: CASSPGTGTNGYTF.

The chain is built from TRBV11-2 and TRBJ2-1, with 10 bases that match TRBD2. With V trimmed by 6 bases and J by 5 bases, 13 bases remained unmatched. The CDR3 loop spans 17 amino acids. Per the germline V gene, CDR1 is SGHAT and CDR2 is FQNNGV. This chain's CDR3 is CASSKQLSGRPNNEQFF. In nucleotides, the CDR3 is TGTGCCAGCAGTAAACAACTTAGCGGGAGGCCCAACAATGAGCAGTTCTTC.

V and J are TRBV7-9 and TRBJ1-2; D ambiguous. CDR1 and CDR2 from the germline V gene are SEHNR and FQNEAQ (reference sequence). The V end lost 3 bases, the J end lost 3 bases, and 14 bases lay between the germline ends. The CDR3 has 15 amino acids. The CDR3 reads CASSFSDKLHYGYTF. The CDR3 DNA follows: TGTGCCAGCAGCTTTTCCGACAAGCTTCACTATGGCTACACCTTC.

CDR3 in amino acids: CASSWKVPGVGNQRPTSEQYF. For the CDR3, the DNA is TGTGCCAGCAGTTGGAAGGTCCCCGGGGTAGGCAATCAAAGACCGACCTCCGAGCAGTACTTC. V is TRBV27 and J is TRBJ2-7, with D possibly being TRBD2 (5 bases). This CDR3 is 21 amino acids long. V was pared by 4 bases and J by 6 bases, with 37 bases between. Germline V gives CDR1 MNHEY, CDR2 SMNVEV (reference sequence).

Only one count was recorded for this clone. This rearrangement joins TRBV5-4 to TRBJ2-2; 7 positions match TRBD2. The CDR3 covers 16 residues. V gave up 4 bases and J gave up 7 bases; unmatched junction bases: 13. The V gene's germline CDR1 is SGHNT and CDR2 YYREEE (reference sequence). CDR3: CASSAVGGGPSGELFF. The CDR3 nucleotides read TGTGCCAGCAGCGCGGTCGGGGGAGGGCCGAGCGGGGAGCTGTTTTTT.

The rearrangement joins TRBV5-4 to TRBJ2-3; D perhaps matches TRBD1 (6 bases). Germline V gives CDR1 SGHNT, CDR2 YYREEE (reference sequence). Trimming stripped 2 bases from V and 3 bases from J, with 7 bases between. This CDR3 has 13 amino acids. CDR3 protein: CASSFTGTDTQYF. The CDR3 nucleotides read TGTGCCAGCAGCTTTACAGGGACAGATACGCAGTATTTT.

This rearrangement joins TRBV6-5 to TRBJ1-4, with TRBD1 matching 9 bases. Unmatched junction bases numbered 10, after V lost 6 bases and J lost 8 bases. Germline V lookup: CDR1 MNHEY, CDR2 SVGAGI. This CDR3 is 15 amino acids long. This chain's CDR3 is CASSSGGTGQEKLFF. The DNA of the CDR3 is TGTGCCAGCAGCTCCGGGGGGACAGGGCAGGAAAAACTGTTTTTT.

The chain links TRBV9 to TRBJ1-2, with 7 bases that match TRBD1. CDR3 length equals 18 residues. V dropped 3 bases and J dropped 7; count of bases not matched to a gene: 21. In germline, CDR1 is SGDLS, CDR2 YYNGEE. This CDR3 is CASSDLGRGSSGTGGYTF. The CDR3 region has the DNA TGTGCCAGCAGCGACCTGGGCAGGGGGTCGAGTGGAACGGGTGGCTACACCTTC.

This chain links TRBV29-1 with TRBJ1-2; weak D call: TRBD1 (5 bases). V was trimmed by 6 bases and J by 2 bases, leaving 10 bases between them. The CDR3 sequence is 12 residues long. CDR1 is SQVTM, CDR2 ANQGSEA, per germline. This CDR3 reads CSVVRENYGYTF. CDR3 nucleotides: TGCAGCGTCGTCAGGGAAAACTATGGCTACACCTTC.

This clone was counted a few times. The chain couples TRBV3-1 (or the pseudogene TRBV3-2) to TRBJ2-7, with D possibly TRBD1 on 6 matching bases. The germline gives CDR1 LGHDT, CDR2 YNNKEL (reference sequence). There are 15 residues in the CDR3. V gave up 1 base and J gave up 0 bases, with 10 bases separating them. The CDR3 DNA reads as TGTGCCAGCAGCCAAGTAATGGACAGCTCCTACGAGCAGTACTTC. It yields the protein CASSQVMDSSYEQYF.

The chain joins TRBV27 to TRBJ2-5; TRBD2 aligns across 7 bases. This CDR3 has 17 residues. Per germline, CDR1 MNHEY and CDR2 SMNVEV (reference sequence). Unmatched junction bases numbered 11, after V lost 0 bases and J lost 4 bases. CDR3 sequence reads: CASSLSRPAGDGETQYF. CDR3 DNA: TGTGCCAGCAGTTTATCCCGACCTGCGGGAGACGGAGAGACCCAGTACTTC.

This clone has more than one count but fewer than ten. The chain employs TRBV10-3 and TRBJ1-6, with 7 bases identical to TRBD1. Germline values: CDR1 ENHRY, CDR2 SYGVKD. The CDR3 is 15 amino acids. V gave up 9 bases and J gave up 5 bases; unmatched junction bases: 10. The CDR3 nucleotides read TGTGCCATACGAAACCGGGACAGCGATAATTCACCCCTCCACTTT. Its translation is CAIRNRDSDNSPLHF.